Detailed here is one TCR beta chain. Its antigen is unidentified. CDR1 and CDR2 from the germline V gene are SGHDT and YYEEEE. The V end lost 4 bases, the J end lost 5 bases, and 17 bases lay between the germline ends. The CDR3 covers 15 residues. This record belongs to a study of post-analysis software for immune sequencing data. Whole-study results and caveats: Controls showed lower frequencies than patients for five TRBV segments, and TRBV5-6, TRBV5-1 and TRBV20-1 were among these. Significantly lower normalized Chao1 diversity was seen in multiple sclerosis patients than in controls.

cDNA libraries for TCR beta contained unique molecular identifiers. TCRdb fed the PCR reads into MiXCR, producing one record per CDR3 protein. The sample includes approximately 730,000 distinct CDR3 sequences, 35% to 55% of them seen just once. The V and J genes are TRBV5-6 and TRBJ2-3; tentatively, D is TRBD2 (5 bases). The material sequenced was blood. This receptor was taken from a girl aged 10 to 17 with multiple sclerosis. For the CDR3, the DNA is TGTGCCAGCAGCCGCGGACTCGGTGGCCGAGATACGCAGTATTTT. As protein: CASSRGLGGRDTQYF.